The present entry profiles one T cell receptor (beta chain) with its context. The data were taken from a study of T-cell reconstitution after alpha-beta-depleted transplantation in children. TCRbeta library preparation incorporated unique molecular identifiers. TCRdb analysed the PCR reads with MiXCR anew, one entry per CDR3 protein. The table records around 400,000 distinct CDR3 sequences, just over 20% of them present only once. This CDR3 is built from 13 residues. CDR1 is LGHNA, CDR2 YNFKEQ, per germline. Trimming took off 1 base at V and 4 bases at J, with 7 bases between the two ends. The chain employs TRBV4-2 and TRBJ1-2; a possible D gene is TRBD1 (5 bases). Sequences were derived from PBMCs from the stem cell graft donor, sampled from the stem cell graft. The receptor was isolated from a human donor who donated a stem cell graft to a child with acute myeloid leukemia. CDR3 coding DNA: TGTGCCAGCAGCCAAGGCGACAGCTATGGCTACACCTTC. Its protein is CASSQGDSYGYTF.